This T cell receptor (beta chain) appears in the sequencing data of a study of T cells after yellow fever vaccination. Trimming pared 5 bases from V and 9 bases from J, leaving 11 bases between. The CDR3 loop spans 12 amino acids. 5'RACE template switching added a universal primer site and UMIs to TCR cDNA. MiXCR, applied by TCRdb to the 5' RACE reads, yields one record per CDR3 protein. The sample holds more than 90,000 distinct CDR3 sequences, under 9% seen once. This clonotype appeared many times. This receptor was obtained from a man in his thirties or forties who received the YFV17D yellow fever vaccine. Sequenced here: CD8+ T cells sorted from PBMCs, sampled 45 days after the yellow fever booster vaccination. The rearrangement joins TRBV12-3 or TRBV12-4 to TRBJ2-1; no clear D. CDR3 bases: TGTGCCAGCAGTGACCGGTACGGTGAGCAGTTCTTC. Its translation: CASSDRYGEQFF.